The present T cell receptor beta chain was sequenced within a study of radiotherapy plus CTLA-4 blockade in lung cancer. Trimming pared 4 bases from V and 2 bases from J, leaving 13 bases between. This CDR3 is 15 amino acids long. CDR1 is SGHDN and CDR2 is FVKESK in the germline V gene. Only in-frame clones appear in the TCRdb table, and some are missing; sequencing was by immunoSEQ multiplex PCR. This sample has about 47,000 clones, with roughly 76% found just once. The chain is built from TRBV14 and TRBJ2-3; TRBD1 might be the D (5 bases). The input for sequencing was peripheral blood, taken from a patient treated with radiotherapy plus ipilimumab. The sequence came from a human donor with non-small cell lung cancer who had stable disease on radiotherapy plus ipilimumab. Here the CDR3 DNA reads TGTGCCAGCAGCCTCGGACAAACACCCACAGATACGCAGTATTTT. It codes for CASSLGQTPTDTQYF. Complete variable domain (other parts from reference TRBV14 and TRBJ2-3): EAGVTQFPSHSVIEKGQTVTLRCDPISGHDNLYWYRRVMGKEIKFLLHFVKESKQDESGMPNNRFLAERTGGTYSTLKVQPAELEDSGVYFCASSLGQTPTDTQYFGPGTRLTVL.